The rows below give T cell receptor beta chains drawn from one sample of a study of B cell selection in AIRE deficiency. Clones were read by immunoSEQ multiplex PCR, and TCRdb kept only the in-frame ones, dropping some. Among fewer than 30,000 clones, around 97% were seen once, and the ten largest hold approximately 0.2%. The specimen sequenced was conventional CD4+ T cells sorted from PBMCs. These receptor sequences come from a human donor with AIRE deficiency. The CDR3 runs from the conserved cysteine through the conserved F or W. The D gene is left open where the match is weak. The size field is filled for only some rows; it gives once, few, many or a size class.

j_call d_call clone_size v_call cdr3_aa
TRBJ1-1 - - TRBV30 CAWNKGTYTEAFF
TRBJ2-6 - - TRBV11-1 CASSVRTGANVLTF
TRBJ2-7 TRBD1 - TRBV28 CASLRQGGGHEQYF
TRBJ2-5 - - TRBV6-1 CASSEPVWGAETQYF
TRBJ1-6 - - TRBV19 CASSYRSQVSPLHF
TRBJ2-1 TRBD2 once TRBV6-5 CASTLLAGVSEQFF
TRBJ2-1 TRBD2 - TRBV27 CASSLGLAGGYSYNEQFF
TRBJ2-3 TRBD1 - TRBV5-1 CASSPGGGTDTQYF
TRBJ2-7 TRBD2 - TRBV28 CASRSYRDYGEQYF
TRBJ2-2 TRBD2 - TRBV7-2 CASSLALAGSGELFF
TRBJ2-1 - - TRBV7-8 CASSLPNSLSYNEQFF
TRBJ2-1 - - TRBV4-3 CASSQERLKYNEQFF
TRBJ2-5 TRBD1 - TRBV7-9 CASSKGDREYQETQYF
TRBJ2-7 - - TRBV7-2 CASSLSGRVGEQYF
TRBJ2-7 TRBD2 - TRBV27 CASSSTPGLATYEQYF
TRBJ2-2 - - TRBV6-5 CASRGADTNTGELFF
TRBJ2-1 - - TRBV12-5 CASGYDGAYNEQFF
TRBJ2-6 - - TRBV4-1 CASSRGSRISGANVLTF
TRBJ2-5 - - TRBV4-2 CASSQDPRQETQYF
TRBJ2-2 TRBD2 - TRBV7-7 CASSLAGGPAGELFF
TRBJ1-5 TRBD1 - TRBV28 CASSSAGGGNQPQHF
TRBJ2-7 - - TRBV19 CASSSPKYPYEQYF
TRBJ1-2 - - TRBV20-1 CSARAGYGYTF
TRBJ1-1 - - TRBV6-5 CASSRSRWGEAFF
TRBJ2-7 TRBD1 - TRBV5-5 CASSAETGGSYEQYF
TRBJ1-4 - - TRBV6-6 CASSYLGQSEKLFF
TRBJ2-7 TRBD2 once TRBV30 CAWSRTSFYEQYF
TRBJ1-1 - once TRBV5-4 CASRPVGNTEAFF
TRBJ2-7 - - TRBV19 CASRLGGATYEQYF
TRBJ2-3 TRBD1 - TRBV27 CASRDRQGLTDTQYF
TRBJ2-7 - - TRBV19 CASSIDRVGGQGRYEQYF
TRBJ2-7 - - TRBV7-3 CASSPTDGGEQYF
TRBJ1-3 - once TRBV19 CASSIGVSDFNSGNTIYF
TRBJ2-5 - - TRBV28 CASSLQETQYF
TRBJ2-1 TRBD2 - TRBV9 CASSAGTTLYNEQFF
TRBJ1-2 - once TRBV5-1 CASSLESGSMVLYGYTF
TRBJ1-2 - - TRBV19 CATLGPEGNNYGYTF
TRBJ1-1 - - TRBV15 CATSRDAGSEAFF
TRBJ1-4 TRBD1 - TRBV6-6 CASRPQGDNEKLFF
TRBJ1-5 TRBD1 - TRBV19 CASRHDRQGARANQPQHF
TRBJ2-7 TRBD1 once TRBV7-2 CASSLTGASYEQYF
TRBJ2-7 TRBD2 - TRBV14 CASSQDRRLAGGNWAYEQYF
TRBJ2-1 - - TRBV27 CASTGISSYNEQFF
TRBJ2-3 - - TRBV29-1 CSVETTDTQYF
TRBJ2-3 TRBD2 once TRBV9 CASSVGRAGGATDTQYF
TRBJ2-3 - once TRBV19 CASSTGRDFVTDTQYF
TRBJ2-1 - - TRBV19 CASSPQQGRRGEQFF
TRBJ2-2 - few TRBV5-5 CASNYGRANTGELFF
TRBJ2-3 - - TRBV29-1 CSVASKRWSTDTQYF
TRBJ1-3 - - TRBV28 CASSLRSGNTIYF
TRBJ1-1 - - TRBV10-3 CAIGRSGDITEAFF
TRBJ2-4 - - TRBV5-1 CASSLRTGQLAKNIQYF
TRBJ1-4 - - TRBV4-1 CASSQRILGGSNEKLFF
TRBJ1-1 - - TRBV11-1 CASSPRMNTEAFF
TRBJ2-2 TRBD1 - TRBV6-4 CASRGQGSTGELFF